The 5 T cell receptor beta chains in this list originate from one sample, sequenced in a study of siplizumab effects on memory and regulatory T cells. TCRdb's table, derived via immunoSEQ multiplex PCR, lists solely in-frame clones and lacks some. The sample yields around 100,000 clones, 91% seen once. Sequencing used CD4+ T cells sorted from blood. The receptors derive from a human donor in good health. Some clones in this sample may be carry-over from other donors' samples.

The chain joins TRBV28 to TRBJ2-7; 9 bases agree with TRBD1. With 5 bases clipped from V and 4 bases from J, the junction kept 6 bases outside the gene matches. The CDR3 spans 14 residues. Germline V CDR1 and CDR2: MDHEN, SYDVKM. The CDR3 protein is CASSRQGVQYEQYF. DNA of the CDR3: TGTGCCAGCAGTAGACAGGGGGTACAGTACGAGCAGTACTTC.

V and J are TRBV2 and TRBJ1-2, with D unclear. V lost 7 bases and J 8 bases, leaving 20 bases between the germline ends. The germline V gene encodes CDR1 SNHLY and CDR2 FYNNEI. The CDR3 is 14 amino acids. The CDR3 here is CASKGLGNWEGYTF. The CDR3 nucleotides read TGTGCCAGCAAGGGTTTGGGCAATTGGGAGGGCTACACCTTC.

CDR3 residues: CATSRDRVAGANVLTF. CDR3 coding DNA: TGTGCCACCAGCAGAGATCGGGTGGCCGGGGCCAACGTCCTGACTTTC. The chain links TRBV15 to TRBJ2-6; D call uncertain. Trimming shortened V by 0 bases and J by 4 bases, and 10 bases separated the two germline ends. This CDR3 comprises 16 residues. CDR1 LNHNV and CDR2 YYDKDF come from the germline V gene (reference sequence). The full variable domain, with the rest looked up from reference TRBV15 and TRBJ2-6, is DAMVIQNPRYQVTQFGKPVTLSCSQTLNHNVMYWYQQKSSQAPKLLFHYYDKDFNNEADTPDNFQSRRPNTSFCFLDIRSPGLGDTAMYLCATSRDRVAGANVLTFGAGSRLTVL.

The gene calls are TRBV18 and TRBJ2-2; D gene uncertain. V lost 2 bases and J lost 4, with 11 bases in between. Germline loops: CDR1 KGHSH, CDR2 LQKENI. CDR3 size: 15 residues. The CDR3 nucleotides read TGTGCCAGCTCACCATCAGGACCGGCCACCGGGGAGCTGTTTTTT. Protein: CASSPSGPATGELFF.

This rearrangement joins TRBV11-1 to TRBJ1-1; a possible D gene is TRBD1 (5 bases). The CDR3 length is 15 residues. Trimming cost V 5 bases and J 6 bases, with 19 bases left between them. Germline assignment: CDR1 SGHAT and CDR2 FQDESV (reference sequence). In DNA form, the CDR3 reads TGTGCCAGCAGCCCTGAGATCGGGGCACCCTCTGAAGCTTTCTTT. It specifies CASSPEIGAPSEAFF.